These 30 T cell receptor beta chains came from one sample sequenced in a study of cytomegalovirus exposure and HLA in healthy donors. The PCR had 60 Vbeta and 13 Jbeta primers. The table came from immunoSEQ multiplex PCR; TCRdb's copy has only in-frame clones and leaves some out. The sample has about 80,000 clones, 70% to 80% seen once; the top ten hold 23%. The sequenced sample consisted of PBMCs. These receptors were taken from a woman in her forties or fifties in good health and CMV-seropositive.

The CDR3 DNA follows: TGTGCCAGCAATCAGCGGGGTAGCAACAATGAGCAGTTCTTC. It yields the protein CASNQRGSNNEQFF. The rearrangement links TRBV27 to TRBJ2-1; 7 bases are a match to TRBD2. The CDR3 sequence is 14 residues long. V was clipped by 7 bases and J by 5 bases; unmatched bases: 8. Germline V lookup: CDR1 MNHEY, CDR2 SMNVEV (reference sequence).

This clone was recorded once. The chain carries TRBV9 and TRBJ1-3; D is unclear. The CDR3 has 16 residues. V lost 4 bases and J lost 0, with 14 bases in between. Germline V gene data show CDR1 as SGDLS and CDR2 as YYNGEE. Here the CDR3 reads CASSPTPPSSGNTIYF. CDR3 sequence (DNA): TGTGCCAGCAGCCCTACCCCACCAAGCTCTGGAAACACCATATATTTT.

A note on this clone: A read error may account for a junction end that differs from germline. V usage is TRBV11-3 and J usage is TRBJ2-2, with 9 bases aligning to TRBD2. Germline V lookup: CDR1 SGHNT, CDR2 YENEEA. The CDR3 contains 14 residues. CDR3 nucleotide sequence: TGTGCCAGCAGCGCGGGGGGGAACAGCGGGGAGCTGTTTTTT. Translation: CASSAGGNSGELFF.

The chain has TRBV28 and TRBJ1-1; D call uncertain. V lost 1 base to trimming and J lost 7 bases, with 7 bases between them. This CDR3 has 12 amino acids. Per the germline V gene, CDR1 is MDHEN and CDR2 is SYDVKM. As DNA, the CDR3 is TGTGCCAGCAGTTTATCCGGTCTTGAAGCTTTCTTT. This gives the protein CASSLSGLEAFF.

The gene calls are TRBV19 and TRBJ1-2, with D maybe TRBD1 (5 bases). The germline CDR1 and CDR2 sequences are LNHDA and SQIVND (reference sequence). The CDR3 is 12 residues long. Trimming pared 1 base from V and 6 bases from J, leaving 6 bases between. CDR3 sequence reads: CASSIAGNGYTF. CDR3 coding DNA: TGTGCCAGTAGTATAGCAGGGAATGGCTACACCTTC.

This rearrangement joins TRBV7-9 to TRBJ2-3; a weak D match, TRBD1 (5 bases). Trimming left V 1 base short and J 2 bases short, with 13 bases between. The length of the CDR3 is 16 residues. Per germline, CDR1 SEHNR and CDR2 FQNEAQ (reference sequence). The CDR3 loop is CASSLEGASPTDTQYF. CDR3 nucleotides: TGTGCCAGCAGCTTAGAAGGGGCCTCGCCCACAGATACGCAGTATTTT.

The rearrangement links TRBV5-5 to TRBJ2-5, with 7 bases identical to TRBD2. CDR1 and CDR2 (germline): SGHKS, YYEKEE (reference sequence). V was clipped by 2 bases and J by 5 bases; unmatched bases: 6. The CDR3 covers 14 residues. Here the CDR3 reads CASSLGLGGETQYF. CDR3 DNA: TGTGCCAGCAGCTTAGGACTAGGTGGGGAGACCCAGTACTTC.

This clone has just one count. The chain is built from TRBV19 and TRBJ2-7; D not resolved. CDR1 is LNHDA, CDR2 SQIVND, per germline (reference sequence). Trimming stripped 8 bases from V and 3 bases from J, with 17 bases between. This CDR3 has 14 residues. For the CDR3, the DNA is TGTGCCAGTCCCGCCGCCGGTTATCGCTACGAGCAGTACTTC. Its translation: CASPAAGYRYEQYF.

The chain uses TRBV5-4 and TRBJ2-2, with D possibly TRBD1 on 6 matching bases. The CDR3 sequence is 14 residues long. Germline V gene data show CDR1 as SGHNT and CDR2 as YYREEE (reference sequence). The ends were cut back, 3 bases at V and 2 bases at J, with 8 bases in the middle. The CDR3 protein is CASSSGENTGELFF. The CDR3 DNA reads as TGTGCCAGCAGCTCAGGGGAAAACACCGGGGAGCTGTTTTTT.

The chain is built from TRBV6-5 and TRBJ2-3; 7 bases align to TRBD2. CDR3 length equals 15 residues. Germline V lookup: CDR1 MNHEY, CDR2 SVGAGI. V trimming: 0 bases; J trimming: 4 bases; junction bases outside the gene matches: 4. CDR3 region: CASSYSLGGADTQYF. The CDR3, as DNA: TGTGCCAGCAGTTACTCCTTGGGGGGGGCAGATACGCAGTATTTT.

This sequence joins TRBV5-1 and TRBJ2-2; 8 bases map to TRBD1. Germline V gene sequence: CDR1 SGHRS, CDR2 YFSETQ. The CDR3 runs 16 residues. V shed 0 bases, J shed 4 bases, and the junction held 5 bases outside the gene matches. The CDR3: CASSLGQGASTGELFF. The CDR3 bases are TGCGCCAGCAGCTTGGGCCAGGGGGCGAGCACCGGGGAGCTGTTTTTT.

The chain has TRBV29-1 and TRBJ2-1, with D tentatively TRBD2 (5 bases). Trimming took 2 bases from V and 7 from J, leaving 6 bases between them. This CDR3 is built from 11 residues. Germline CDR1 is SQVTM and CDR2 is ANQGSEA. The CDR3: CSVELANEQFF. Written as DNA, the CDR3 is TGCAGCGTTGAACTAGCTAATGAGCAGTTCTTC.

The chain couples TRBV5-1 to TRBJ2-5, with 7 bases lining up with TRBD1. The J call may be wrong; the DNA end is better matched by TRBJ2-7. Germline V gene sequence: CDR1 SGHRS, CDR2 YFSETQ. The CDR3 length is 14 residues. CDR3 loop: CASSLGQGAYEQYF. CDR3 bases: TGCGCCAGCAGCTTGGGTCAGGGGGCCTACGAGCAGTACTTC.

J is TRBJ2-3 and V is TRBV7-9, with 7 bases identical to TRBD1. Germline lookup yields CDR1 SEHNR and CDR2 FQNEAQ (reference sequence). J lost 2 bases, V lost 1 base, and 6 bases had no gene match. The CDR3 consists of 16 residues. CDR3 in DNA: TGTGCCAGCAGCTTAGGACAGACAGGGAACACAGATACGCAGTATTTT. It yields the protein CASSLGQTGNTDTQYF.

CDR3 in amino acids: CASRLFAEAFF. Here the CDR3 DNA reads TGTGCCAGTCGGTTGTTCGCGGAAGCTTTCTTT. The rearrangement links TRBV19 to TRBJ1-1; D is ambiguous. V dropped 8 bases and J dropped 8 bases, with 12 bases sitting between them. The CDR3 contains 11 residues. The germline V gene has CDR1 LNHDA and CDR2 SQIVND (reference sequence).

The chain links TRBV10-1 to TRBJ1-1, with unresolved D. V dropped 4 bases and J dropped 1 base, with 10 bases sitting between them. This CDR3 spans 14 amino acids. Germline loops: CDR1 WNHNN, CDR2 SYGVQD (reference sequence). For the CDR3, the DNA is TGCGCCAGCAGTGTTGGCACATCGAACACTGAAGCTTTCTTT. Protein product: CASSVGTSNTEAFF.

The chain has TRBV7-8 and TRBJ2-1; TRBD2 agrees at 13 bases. CDR3 size: 17 residues. Germline V gene lookup returns CDR1 SGHVS and CDR2 FQNEAQ. Trimming cost V 0 bases and J 10 bases; bases outside gene matches: 9. The CDR3 here is CASSLAMGLAGSKEQFF. CDR3 nucleotides: TGTGCCAGCAGCTTAGCTATGGGACTAGCGGGGTCTAAGGAGCAGTTCTTC.

This clone has a handful of counts. V and J are TRBV19 and TRBJ2-1, with 14 bases identical to TRBD2. Trimming cost V 7 bases and J 9 bases; bases outside gene matches: 11. The CDR3 has 16 residues. Germline V gives CDR1 LNHDA, CDR2 SQIVND (reference sequence). This chain's CDR3 is CASIGGGLAGVGEQFF. For the CDR3, the DNA is TGTGCCAGTATCGGGGGGGGACTAGCGGGAGTTGGTGAGCAGTTCTTC.

The chain couples TRBV18 to TRBJ1-4, with 9 positions matching TRBD1. The CDR3 extends over 15 amino acids. Germline V gene data show CDR1 as KGHSH and CDR2 as LQKENI. The V gene end was trimmed by 3 bases and the J gene end by 6 bases; junction bases not matched to a gene: 5. The CDR3 sequence is CASSPRDRADEKLFF. The CDR3 coding sequence is TGTGCCAGCTCACCGAGGGACAGGGCAGATGAAAAACTGTTTTTT.

This clone was counted a single time. The chain combines TRBV29-1 with TRBJ1-2; 8 nucleotides line up with TRBD1. In germline, CDR1 is SQVTM, CDR2 ANQGSEA. With V trimmed by 6 bases and J by 5 bases, 5 bases remained unmatched. The CDR3 is 12 residues long. CDR3 bases: TGCAGCGTCCGAGGACAGGGTTATGGCTACACCTTC. Translating it yields CSVRGQGYGYTF.

This clone was observed once. This chain joins TRBV11-2 and TRBJ2-3; D is uncertain. V lost 5 bases and J 5 bases, leaving 8 bases between the germline ends. Germline CDR1 SGHAT, CDR2 FQNNGV. The CDR3 runs to 12 residues. CDR3 DNA sequence: TGTGCCAGCAGCCGAGCCGTAGATACGCAGTATTTT. It specifies CASSRAVDTQYF. Combining the CDR3 with reference TRBV11-2 and TRBJ2-3 gives the whole variable domain EAGVAQSPRYKIIEKRQSVAFWCNPISGHATLYWYQQILGQGPKLLIQFQNNGVVDDSQLPKDRFSAERLKGVDSTLKIQPAKLEDSAVYLCASSRAVDTQYFGPGTRLTVL.

The CDR3 region has the DNA TGTGCCAGCATTGATGGGGGGAATCAGCCCCAGCATTTT. Translated, it gives CASIDGGNQPQHF. The chain couples TRBV6-1 to TRBJ1-5, with a weak D call TRBD1 (5 bases). The CDR3 length is 13 residues. Trimming took 7 bases from V and 4 from J, leaving 11 bases between them. Germline V CDR1 and CDR2: MNHNS, SASEGT.

The chain couples TRBV5-4 to TRBJ1-1; tentatively, D is TRBD1 (5 bases). The CDR3 is 16 amino acids. Per the germline V gene, CDR1 is SGHNT and CDR2 is YYREEE (reference sequence). V lost 4 bases and J 6 bases, leaving 22 bases between the germline ends. Here the CDR3 reads CASSPRAGWGPAEAFF. DNA for the CDR3: TGTGCCAGCAGCCCCCGGGCTGGTTGGGGCCCAGCTGAAGCTTTCTTT. The full variable domain, in which reference TRBV5-4 and TRBJ1-1 provide the parts outside the CDR3, is ETGVTQSPTHLIKTRGQQVTLRCSSQSGHNTVSWYQQALGQGPQFIFQYYREEENGRGNFPPRFSGLQFPNYSSELNVNALELDDSALYLCASSPRAGWGPAEAFFGQGTRLTVV.

V gene TRBV7-8 combines with J gene TRBJ2-1; 7 bases map to TRBD1. The V and J ends lost 5 bases and 8 bases, in that order; junction bases with no gene match: 9. The CDR3 sequence is 14 residues long. CDR1 and CDR2 from the germline V gene are SGHVS and FQNEAQ. The DNA for the CDR3 is TGTGCCAGCAGCCCCGGATTGACAGGGCATGAGCAGTTCTTC. Translation gives CASSPGLTGHEQFF.

The CDR3 coding sequence is TGTGCCAGCTCACTCGGGACAGGGGTTGCGGAAGCTTTCTTT. The encoded protein is CASSLGTGVAEAFF. This chain connects TRBV18 to TRBJ1-1, with 10 bases identical to TRBD1. This CDR3 comprises 14 residues. Germline CDR1 reads KGHSH; CDR2 reads LQKENI. With V trimmed by 4 bases and J by 8 bases, 7 bases remained unmatched.

The chain has TRBV10-3 and TRBJ1-5; weak D call: TRBD1 (5 bases). Germline lookup yields CDR1 ENHRY and CDR2 SYGVKD. V lost 6 bases and J lost 4, with 16 bases in between. This CDR3 comprises 15 residues. The CDR3 DNA is TGTGCCATCAGCAACTTGGGGCGGAATAATCAGCCCCAGCATTTT. This sequence encodes CAISNLGRNNQPQHF.

The chain is built from TRBV5-5 and TRBJ1-6; 7 bases align to TRBD1. Trimming removed 0 bases from V and 3 bases from J; junction bases left unmatched: 3. CDR1 and CDR2 from the germline V gene are SGHKS and YYEKEE (reference sequence). The CDR3 covers 16 residues. CDR3 in amino acids: CASSLGTGVYNSPLHF. For the CDR3, the DNA is TGTGCCAGCAGCTTGGGCACAGGGGTCTATAATTCACCCCTCCACTTT.

This sequence joins TRBV11-2 and TRBJ2-5, with a weak D call TRBD1 (6 bases). V lost 0 bases, J lost 5 bases, and 13 bases lay in between. CDR3 length equals 15 residues. The V gene's germline CDR1 is SGHAT and CDR2 FQNNGV. The CDR3 DNA is TGTGCCAGCAGCTTAGAACAGGGAAGGAGGGAGACCCAGTACTTC. It encodes CASSLEQGRRETQYF.

V and J are TRBV15 and TRBJ2-5; D perhaps matches TRBD1 (7 bases). V lost 6 bases and J lost 5, with 19 bases in between. Germline-derived CDR1 and CDR2 are LNHNV and YYDKDF (reference sequence). This CDR3 contains 15 residues. CDR3 sequence reads: CATRSLAGGYETQYF. The CDR3 DNA sequence: TGTGCCACCAGGAGCCTGGCAGGGGGGTACGAGACCCAGTACTTC.

The V and J genes are TRBV2 and TRBJ1-6; D possibly corresponds to TRBD1 (6 bases). This CDR3 contains 15 residues. Per the germline V gene, CDR1 is SNHLY and CDR2 is FYNNEI. The ends were cut back, 7 bases at V and 6 bases at J, with 16 bases in the middle. Here the CDR3 reads CASTRDKSTNSPLHF. CDR3 nucleotides: TGTGCCAGCACCCGGGACAAGAGCACTAATTCACCCCTCCACTTT.